The clone carrying this T cell receptor beta chain was found many times. Its antigen is unidentified. The ends lost 1 base at V and 4 bases at J; junction bases unmatched: 6. The CDR3 runs 15 residues. Germline V gene lookup returns CDR1 SGHRS and CDR2 YFSETQ. TCRdb recomputed calls from the 5' RACE reads with MiXCR, one row per CDR3 protein. Here the sample spans 450,000 to 550,000 distinct CDR3 sequences, 21% being singletons. This sample was taken from a study of T cells after yellow fever vaccination. Study background: Some fractions had low cell numbers, and these were prepared with SMART-Seq v4 Ultra Low Input.

Study conclusions and caveats: Few clonotypes appeared in both CD4 and CD8 compartments. Among primary-vaccination clones, most reappeared after the booster, at 95% to 96% for CD4 and 85% to 90% for CD8.

This TCR derives from a young man who received the YFV17D yellow fever vaccine. The sample consisted of PBMCs, taken roughly 23 days after the first yellow fever vaccination. The V and J genes are TRBV5-1 and TRBJ2-3; 7 positions match TRBD1. Here the CDR3 reads CASSLQTGPADTQYF. The CDR3 DNA reads TGCGCCAGCAGCTTGCAGACAGGGCCCGCAGATACGCAGTATTTT.